This TCR beta chain was captured by sequencing in a study of OX40 agonist ivuxolimab in advanced cancers. Study summary: The patients received agonistic anti-OX40 (CD134) antibody ivuxolimab. Notes on the study in general: Clonal expansion by week 6 occurred in CD4+ and CD8+ blood T cells (at 0.1 to 3.0 mg/kg). There were, on average, more expanded clones in CD8+ T cells than in CD4+.

Libraries were prepared by immunoSEQ multiplex PCR; TCRdb keeps only in-frame clonotypes and omits some of them. Seen here are 35,000 to 55,000 clones, 70% to 90% observed once, and the top ten hold 11% to 15%. Germline CDR1 and CDR2: SGHNT and YYREEE (reference sequence). The length of the CDR3 is 14 residues. A remark on this clone: Antigen unknown.

Patients with autoimmune history or systemic immunosuppression were excluded. This sequence joins TRBV5-4 and TRBJ2-5; possibly TRBD2 for D (5 bases). The DNA end is more similar to TRBJ2-7, so the J call may be wrong. The clonotype comes from an adult with an advanced solid tumor such as melanoma, head and neck, liver or kidney cancer. The specimen was CD4+ or CD8+ T cells sorted from blood, collected in a trial of the OX40 agonist ivuxolimab. CDR3 loop: CASSLPRDSPEQYF. For the CDR3, the DNA is TGTGCCAGCAGCCTCCCCCGGGATTCCCCCGAGCAGTACTTC.